This T cell receptor beta chain stems from a study of blood T cell repertoires in COVID-19. Study-level information: Nucleic acid was either cDNA or gDNA, and it came from T cells, B-cell-depleted T cells, or PBMCs.

Per the authors' pipeline: The assay estimated nucleated cells by amplifying reference gene primers. Profiling relied on immunoSEQ multiplex PCR, and the TCRdb table lists in-frame clones only, not all of them. V and J calls and clone size are those listed in that table; D and trimming were worked out from the DNA. The table includes about 120,000 clones, 88% detected once. This CDR3 is 15 amino acids long. V lost 2 bases, J lost 6 bases, and 8 bases stayed unmatched. The germline CDR1 and CDR2 sequences are SGHRS and YFSETQ. Sequenced material: peripheral blood. This TCR derives from a woman in her forties or fifties with acute or convalescent COVID-19. This rearrangement joins TRBV5-1 to TRBJ1-1; 9 bases match TRBD1. The CDR3 bases are TGCGCCAGCAGCTTACAGGGGGCGAGTATCGCTGAAGCTTTCTTT. Translated: CASSLQGASIAEAFF.